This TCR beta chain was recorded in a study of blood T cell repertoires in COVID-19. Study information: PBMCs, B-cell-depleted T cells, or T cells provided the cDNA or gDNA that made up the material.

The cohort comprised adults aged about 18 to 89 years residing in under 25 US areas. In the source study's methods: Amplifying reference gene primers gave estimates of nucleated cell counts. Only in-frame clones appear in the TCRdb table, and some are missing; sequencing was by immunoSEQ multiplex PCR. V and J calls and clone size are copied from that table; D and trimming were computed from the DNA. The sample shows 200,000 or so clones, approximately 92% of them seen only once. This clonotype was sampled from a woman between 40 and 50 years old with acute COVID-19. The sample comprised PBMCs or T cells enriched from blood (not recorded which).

The CDR3 DNA follows: TGTGCCAGCAGCTTGTTTAGCGGGAGGACAAGGACCGGGGAGCTGTTTTTT. This gives the protein CASSLFSGRTRTGELFF. J is TRBJ2-2 and V is TRBV5-4; 10 positions agree with TRBD2. Germline lookup yields CDR1 SGHNT and CDR2 YYREEE (reference sequence). The CDR3 totals 17 residues. With V trimmed by 1 base and J by 5 bases, 8 bases remained unmatched.